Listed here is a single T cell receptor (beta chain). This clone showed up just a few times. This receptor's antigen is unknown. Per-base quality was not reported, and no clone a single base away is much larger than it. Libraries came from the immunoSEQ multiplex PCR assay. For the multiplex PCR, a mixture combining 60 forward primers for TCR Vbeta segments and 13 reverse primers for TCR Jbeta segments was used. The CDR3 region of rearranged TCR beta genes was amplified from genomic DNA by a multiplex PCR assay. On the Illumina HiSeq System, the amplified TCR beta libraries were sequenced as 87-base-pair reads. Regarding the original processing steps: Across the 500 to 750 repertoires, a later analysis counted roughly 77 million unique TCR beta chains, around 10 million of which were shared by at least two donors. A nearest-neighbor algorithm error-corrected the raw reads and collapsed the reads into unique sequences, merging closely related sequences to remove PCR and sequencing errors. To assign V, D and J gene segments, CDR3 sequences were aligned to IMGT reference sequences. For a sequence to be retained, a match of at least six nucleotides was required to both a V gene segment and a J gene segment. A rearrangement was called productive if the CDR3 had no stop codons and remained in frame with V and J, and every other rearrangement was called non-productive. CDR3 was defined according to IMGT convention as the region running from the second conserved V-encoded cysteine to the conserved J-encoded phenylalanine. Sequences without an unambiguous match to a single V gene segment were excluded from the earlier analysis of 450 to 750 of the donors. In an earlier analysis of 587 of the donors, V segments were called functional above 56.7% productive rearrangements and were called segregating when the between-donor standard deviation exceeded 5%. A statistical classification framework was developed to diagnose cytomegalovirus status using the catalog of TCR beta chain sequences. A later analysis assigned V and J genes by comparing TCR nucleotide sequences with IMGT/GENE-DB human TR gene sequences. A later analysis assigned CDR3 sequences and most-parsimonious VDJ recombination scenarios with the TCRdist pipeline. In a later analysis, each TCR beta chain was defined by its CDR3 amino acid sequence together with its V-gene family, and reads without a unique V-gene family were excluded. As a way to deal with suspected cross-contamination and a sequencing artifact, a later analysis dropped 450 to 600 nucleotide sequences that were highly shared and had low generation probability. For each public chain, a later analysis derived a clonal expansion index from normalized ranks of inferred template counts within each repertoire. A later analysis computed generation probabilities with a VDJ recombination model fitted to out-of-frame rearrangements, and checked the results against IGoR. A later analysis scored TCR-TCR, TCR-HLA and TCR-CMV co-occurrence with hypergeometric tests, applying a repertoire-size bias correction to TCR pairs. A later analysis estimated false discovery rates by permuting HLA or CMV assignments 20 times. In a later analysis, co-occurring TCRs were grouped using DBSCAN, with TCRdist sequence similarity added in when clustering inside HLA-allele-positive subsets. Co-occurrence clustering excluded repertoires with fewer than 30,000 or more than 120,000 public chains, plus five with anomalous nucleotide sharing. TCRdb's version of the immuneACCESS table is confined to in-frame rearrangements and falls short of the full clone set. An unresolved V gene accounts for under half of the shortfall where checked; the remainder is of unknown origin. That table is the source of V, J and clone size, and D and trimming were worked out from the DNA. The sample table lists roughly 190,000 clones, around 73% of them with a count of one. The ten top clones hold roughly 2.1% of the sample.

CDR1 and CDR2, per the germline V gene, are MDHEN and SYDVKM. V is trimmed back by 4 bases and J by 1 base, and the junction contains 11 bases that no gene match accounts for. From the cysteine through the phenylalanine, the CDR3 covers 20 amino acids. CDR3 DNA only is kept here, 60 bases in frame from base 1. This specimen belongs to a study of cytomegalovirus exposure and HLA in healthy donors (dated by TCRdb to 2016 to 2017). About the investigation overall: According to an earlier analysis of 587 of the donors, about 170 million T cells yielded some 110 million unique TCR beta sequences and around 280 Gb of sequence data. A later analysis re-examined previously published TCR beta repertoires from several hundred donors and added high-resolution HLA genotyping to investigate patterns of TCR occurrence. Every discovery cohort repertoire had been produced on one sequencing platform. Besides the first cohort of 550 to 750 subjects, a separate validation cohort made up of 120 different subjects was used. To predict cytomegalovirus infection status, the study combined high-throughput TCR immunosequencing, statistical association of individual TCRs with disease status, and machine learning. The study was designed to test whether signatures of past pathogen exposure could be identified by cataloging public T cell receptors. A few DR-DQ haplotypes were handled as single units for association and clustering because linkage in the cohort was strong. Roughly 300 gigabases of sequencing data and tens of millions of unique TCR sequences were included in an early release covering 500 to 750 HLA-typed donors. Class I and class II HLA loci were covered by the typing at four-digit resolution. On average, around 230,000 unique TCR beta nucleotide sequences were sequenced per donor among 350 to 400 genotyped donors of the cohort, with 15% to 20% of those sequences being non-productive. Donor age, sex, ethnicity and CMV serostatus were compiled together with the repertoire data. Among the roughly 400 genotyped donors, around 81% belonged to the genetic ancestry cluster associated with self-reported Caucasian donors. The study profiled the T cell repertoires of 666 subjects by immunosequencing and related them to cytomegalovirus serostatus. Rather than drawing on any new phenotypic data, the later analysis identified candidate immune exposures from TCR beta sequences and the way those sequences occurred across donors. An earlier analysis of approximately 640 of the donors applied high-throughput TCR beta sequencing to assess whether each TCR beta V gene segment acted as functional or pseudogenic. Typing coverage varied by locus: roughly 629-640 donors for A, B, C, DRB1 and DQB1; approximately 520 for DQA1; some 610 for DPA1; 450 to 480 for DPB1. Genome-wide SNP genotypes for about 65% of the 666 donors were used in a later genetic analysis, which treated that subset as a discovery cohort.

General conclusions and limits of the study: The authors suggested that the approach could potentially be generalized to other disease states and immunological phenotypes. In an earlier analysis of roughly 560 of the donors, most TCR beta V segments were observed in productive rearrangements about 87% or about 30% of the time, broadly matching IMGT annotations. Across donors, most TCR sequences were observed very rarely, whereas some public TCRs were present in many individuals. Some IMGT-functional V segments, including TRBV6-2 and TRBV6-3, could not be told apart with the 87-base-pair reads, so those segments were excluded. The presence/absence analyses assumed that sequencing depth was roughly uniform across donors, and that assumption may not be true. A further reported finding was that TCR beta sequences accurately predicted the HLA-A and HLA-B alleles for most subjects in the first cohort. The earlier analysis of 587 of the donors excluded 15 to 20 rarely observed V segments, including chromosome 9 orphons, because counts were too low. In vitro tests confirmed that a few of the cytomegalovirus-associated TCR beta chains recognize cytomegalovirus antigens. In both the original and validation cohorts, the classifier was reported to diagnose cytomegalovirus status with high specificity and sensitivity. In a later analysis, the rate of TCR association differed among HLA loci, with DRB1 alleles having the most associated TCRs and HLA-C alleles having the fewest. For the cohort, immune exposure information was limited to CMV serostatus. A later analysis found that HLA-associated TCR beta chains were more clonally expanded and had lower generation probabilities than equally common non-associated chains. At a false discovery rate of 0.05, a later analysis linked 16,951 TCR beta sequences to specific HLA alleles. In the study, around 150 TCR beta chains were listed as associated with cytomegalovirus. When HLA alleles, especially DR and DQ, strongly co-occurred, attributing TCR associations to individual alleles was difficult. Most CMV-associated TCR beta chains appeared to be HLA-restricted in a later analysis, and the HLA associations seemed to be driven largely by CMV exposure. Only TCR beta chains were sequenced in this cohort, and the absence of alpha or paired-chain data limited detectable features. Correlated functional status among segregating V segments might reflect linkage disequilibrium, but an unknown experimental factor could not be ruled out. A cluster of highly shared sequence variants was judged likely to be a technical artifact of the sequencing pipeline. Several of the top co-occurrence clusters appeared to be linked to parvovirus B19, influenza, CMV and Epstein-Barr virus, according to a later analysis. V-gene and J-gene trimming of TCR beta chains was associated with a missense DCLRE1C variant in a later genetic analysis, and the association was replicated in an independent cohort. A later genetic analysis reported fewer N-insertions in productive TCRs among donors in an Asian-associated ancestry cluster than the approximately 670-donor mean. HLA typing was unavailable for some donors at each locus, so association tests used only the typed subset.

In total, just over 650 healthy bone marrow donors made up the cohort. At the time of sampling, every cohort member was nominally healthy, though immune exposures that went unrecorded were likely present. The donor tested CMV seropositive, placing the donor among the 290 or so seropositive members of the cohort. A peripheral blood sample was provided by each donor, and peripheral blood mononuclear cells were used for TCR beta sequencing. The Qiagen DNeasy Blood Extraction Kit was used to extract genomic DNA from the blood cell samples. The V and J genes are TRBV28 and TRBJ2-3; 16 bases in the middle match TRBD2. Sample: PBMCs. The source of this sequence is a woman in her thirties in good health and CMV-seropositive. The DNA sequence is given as TGTGCCAGCAGTTCTCCACCGGGACTAGCGGGGGGGCGGGGCACAGATACGCAGTATTTT. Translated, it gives CASSSPPGLAGGRGTDTQYF.